This T cell receptor beta chain was obtained from a study of regulatory T cells in long-lasting Graves disease. The study, taken as a whole, reports: There were preferences for TRBV28, TRBJ1-2 and TRBJ2-5 in persistent disease.

This clonotype was recorded at least ten times. Its target is not known. This CDR3 has 13 residues. Trimming left V 1 base short and J 8 bases short, with 12 bases between. Arm-PCR with iRepertoire HTBI primers amplified the CDR3 regions for these TCR beta libraries. TCRdb reprocessed the multiplex PCR reads with MiXCR, giving one entry per CDR3 protein. Here the sample spans about 430,000 distinct CDR3 sequences, roughly a fifth being singletons. Noted time point: persistent/refractory GD, antithyroid drugs over 5 years with positive TRAb. RNA extracted from PBMCs served as the sequencing template. EDTA tubes held Nine milliliters of peripheral blood from each patient.

The chain carries TRBV12-3 or TRBV12-4 and TRBJ2-7; D is perhaps TRBD1 (5 bases). The material sequenced was peripheral blood mononuclear cells (PBMCs), taken when the disease was refractory, from a patient treated with antithyroid drugs. The TCR sequence derives from a female donor with Graves disease. The CDR3, as DNA: TGTGCCAGCAGTTTAGGGACGGACATGAAGCAGTACTTC. Translating it yields CASSLGTDMKQYF.